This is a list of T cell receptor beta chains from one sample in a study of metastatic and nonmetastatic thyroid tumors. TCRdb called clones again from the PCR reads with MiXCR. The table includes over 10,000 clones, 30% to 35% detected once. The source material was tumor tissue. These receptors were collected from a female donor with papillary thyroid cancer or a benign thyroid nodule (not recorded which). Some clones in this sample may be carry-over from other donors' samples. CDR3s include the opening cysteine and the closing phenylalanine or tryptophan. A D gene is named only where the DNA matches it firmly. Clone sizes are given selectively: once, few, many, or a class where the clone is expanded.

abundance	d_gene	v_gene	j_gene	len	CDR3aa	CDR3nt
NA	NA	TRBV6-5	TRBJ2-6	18	CASFGGTGQTSGANVLTF	TGTGCCAGCTTTGGGGGGACGGGACAGACGTCTGGGGCCAACGTCCTGACTTTC
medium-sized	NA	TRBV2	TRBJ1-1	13	CASKDEGRTEAFF	TGTGCCAGCAAGGATGAGGGGCGGACTGAAGCTTTCTTT
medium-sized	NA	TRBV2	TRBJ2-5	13	CASSAGIQETQYF	TGTGCCAGCAGTGCAGGGATCCAAGAGACCCAGTACTTC
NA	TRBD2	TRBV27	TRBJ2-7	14	CASRWYGGSDEQYF	TGTGCCAGCAGGTGGTATGGCGGGAGTGACGAGCAGTACTTC
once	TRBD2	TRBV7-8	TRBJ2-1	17	CASSATSGRGSYNEQFF	TGTGCCAGCAGCGCGACTAGCGGGAGAGGTTCCTACAATGAGCAGTTCTTC
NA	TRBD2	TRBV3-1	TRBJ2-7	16	CVSIQDGTSEGYEQYF	TGTGTCAGCATCCAAGACGGGACTAGCGAGGGCTACGAGCAGTACTTC
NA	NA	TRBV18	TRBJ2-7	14	CASSPPESSYEQYF	TGTGCCAGCTCACCACCGGAGAGCTCCTACGAGCAGTACTTC
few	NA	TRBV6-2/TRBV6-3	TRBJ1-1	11	CVSIQNNEAFF	TGTGTCAGCATCCAGAACAATGAAGCTTTCTTT
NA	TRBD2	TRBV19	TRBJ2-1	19	CASRSLGSSGGVTYNEQFF	TGTGCCAGTAGGTCACTCGGGAGTAGCGGGGGGGTTACCTACAATGAGCAGTTCTTC
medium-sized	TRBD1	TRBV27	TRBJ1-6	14	CASSLDRVGSPLHF	TGTGCCAGCAGCCTCGACAGGGTTGGTTCACCCCTCCACTTT
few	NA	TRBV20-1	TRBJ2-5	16	CSAIEVGHTYQETQYF	TGCAGTGCTATTGAAGTTGGTCACACGTACCAAGAGACCCAGTACTTC
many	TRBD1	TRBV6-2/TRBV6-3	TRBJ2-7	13	CASSRDRDYEQYF	TGTGCCAGCAGTCGGGACAGGGACTACGAGCAGTACTTC
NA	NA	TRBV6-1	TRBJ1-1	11	CASSAGAQAFF	TGTGCCAGCAGTGCAGGGGCGCAGGCTTTCTTT
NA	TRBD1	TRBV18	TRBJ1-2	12	CASSPDREGYTF	TGTGCCAGCTCACCAGACAGGGAAGGCTACACCTTC
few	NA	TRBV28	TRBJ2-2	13	CAGGRSNTGELFF	TGTGCCGGGGGGAGATCGAACACCGGGGAGCTGTTTTTT
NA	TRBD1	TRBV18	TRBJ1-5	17	CARQTGTVKGCNQPQHF	TGTGCCAGACAAACCGGGACAGTAAAAGGGTGCAATCAGCCCCAGCATTTT
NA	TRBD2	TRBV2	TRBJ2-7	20	CASSEVLLRLAGWQGYEQYF	TGTGCCAGCAGTGAAGTTCTCTTGCGTCTAGCGGGGTGGCAGGGCTACGAGCAGTACTTC
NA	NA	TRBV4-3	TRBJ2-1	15	CASSQGLAEWDEQFF	TGCGCCAGCAGCCAAGGGTTAGCAGAGTGGGACGAGCAGTTCTTC
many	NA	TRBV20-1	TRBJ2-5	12	CSAGAAPETQYF	TGCAGTGCTGGGGCTGCCCCAGAGACCCAGTACTTC
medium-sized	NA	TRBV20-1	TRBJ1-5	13	CSASRGANQPQHF	TGCAGTGCTAGCAGGGGAGCGAATCAGCCCCAGCATTTT
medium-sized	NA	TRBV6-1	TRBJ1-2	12	CASRQQGGGYTF	TGTGCCAGCAGGCAGCAGGGAGGGGGCTACACCTTC
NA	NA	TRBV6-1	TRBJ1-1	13	CASIGTTDTEAFF	TGTGCCAGCATCGGGACAACGGACACTGAAGCTTTCTTT
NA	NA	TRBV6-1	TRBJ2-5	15	CASSEGKGYQETQYF	TGTGCCAGCAGTGAAGGGAAGGGATACCAAGAGACCCAGTACTTC
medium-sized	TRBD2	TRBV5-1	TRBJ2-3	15	CASSLFSGRTDTQYF	TGCGCCAGCAGCTTGTTTAGCGGGAGAACAGATACGCAGTATTTT
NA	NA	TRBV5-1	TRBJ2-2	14	CASSSQGPAGELFF	TGCGCCAGCAGCTCACAGGGTCCGGCCGGGGAGCTGTTTTTT
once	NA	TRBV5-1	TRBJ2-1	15	CASSLFGQGSNEQFF	TGCGCCAGCAGTCTTTTTGGGCAGGGAAGCAATGAGCAGTTCTTC